This is a list of T cell receptor beta chains from one sample in a study of shared T cell receptors in the human thymus. TCRdb's table, derived via immunoSEQ multiplex PCR, lists solely in-frame clones and lacks some. The table has about 380,000 clones, around 93% seen once. What was sequenced was thymocytes. Receptors originate from a human donor. Each CDR3 is given with its conserved first and last residue. Each record gives: J gene, clone size, V gene, D gene, CDR3 DNA, CDR3 protein. The D gene is left open where the match is weak. For some rows the clone size is stated as once, few or many, or as a class when expanded; others skip it.

>TRBJ2-1|-|TRBV7-9|-
TGTGCCAGCAGCTTACCGTCCCGGGACCTTAACAATGAGCAGTTCTTC
CASSLPSRDLNNEQFF
>TRBJ1-2|-|TRBV2|-
TGTGCCAGCAGTGAAACAGGGAACTATGGCTACACCTTC
CASSETGNYGYTF
>TRBJ1-2|-|TRBV14|-
TGTGCCAGCAGCCCTCTCAGGGGAGGCTATGGCTACACCTTC
CASSPLRGGYGYTF
>TRBJ2-4|-|TRBV27|-
TGTGCCAGCAGCGATGCCGGGGGGCCCAAAAACATTCAGTACTTC
CASSDAGGPKNIQYF
>TRBJ2-7|-|TRBV25-1|-
TGTGCCAGCAGTGAAGCGGTCTACGAGCAGTACTTC
CASSEAVYEQYF
>TRBJ2-2|-|TRBV28|-
TGTGCCAGCAGTCTCCGCCTCTCAGCGACTAACACCGGGGAGCTGTTTTTT
CASSLRLSATNTGELFF
>TRBJ2-2|-|TRBV27|-
TGTGCCAGCAGTTTCTCCAGGAACACCGGGGAGCTGTTTTTT
CASSFSRNTGELFF
>TRBJ2-5|-|TRBV18|-
TGTGCCAGCTCACCATGCTCCGAGACCCAGTACTTC
CASSPCSETQYF
>TRBJ1-5|-|TRBV5-4|TRBD1
TGTGCCAGCAGCCGAGGGGGCAGTCAGCCCCAGCATTTT
CASSRGGSQPQHF
>TRBJ1-3|once|TRBV4-1|-
TGCGCCAGCAGCCAAGACCGGACTGGAAACACCATATATTTT
CASSQDRTGNTIYF
>TRBJ2-3|-|TRBV28|-
TGTGCCAGCAGTCCCGGGAGAGGGGGGAGCGATACGCAGTATTTT
CASSPGRGGSDTQYF
>TRBJ2-1|-|TRBV7-6|-
TGTGCCAGCCGCAGGGGGGAGGGCCCAAATGAGCAGTTCTTC
CASRRGEGPNEQFF
>TRBJ2-7|-|TRBV14|-
TGTGCCAGCAGCCTCCGGGACACATTCTACGAGCAGTACTTC
CASSLRDTFYEQYF
>TRBJ1-2|-|TRBV2|-
TGTGCCAGCAGCCGAGGAGCTGGGTATGGCTACACCTTC
CASSRGAGYGYTF
>TRBJ1-1|-|TRBV7-9|TRBD1
TGTGCCAGCAGCTTAGCGACAGGGGAGAACACTGAAGCTTTCTTT
CASSLATGENTEAFF
>TRBJ1-1|few|TRBV28|-
TGTGCCAGCAGCGACCCCTCGAACACTGAAGCTTTCTTT
CASSDPSNTEAFF
>TRBJ2-7|-|TRBV19|TRBD2
TGTGCCAGTAGTATGCGGGGGTCCTCCTACGAGCAGTACTTC
CASSMRGSSYEQYF
>TRBJ2-5|once|TRBV7-9|TRBD1
TGTGCCAGCAGCTTAGCCGAATGGAACAGGGGAGTGGGCCAAGAGACCCAGTACTTC
CASSLAEWNRGVGQETQYF
>TRBJ1-5|once|TRBV19|-
TGTGCCAGTAGTATAGTCGCAGGCTATAGCAATCAGCCCCAGCATTTT
CASSIVAGYSNQPQHF
>TRBJ2-1|once|TRBV29-1|TRBD2
TGCAGCGTTGTTCCCCCCTTACTAGCGGAGGGCTACAATGAGCAGTTCTTC
CSVVPPLLAEGYNEQFF
>TRBJ2-3|-|TRBV19|TRBD1
TGTGCCAGTAGCATGACAGGGCAGACGCAGTATTTT
CASSMTGQTQYF
>TRBJ2-6|-|TRBV15|-
TGTGCCACCAGCAGAGTGTTAGGGAGCTCTGGGGCCAACGTCCTGACTTTC
CATSRVLGSSGANVLTF
>TRBJ1-5|-|TRBV10-3|TRBD1
TGTGCCATCAGTGAGCCCGGGGACAGGGTCGGCAGCAATCAGCCCCAGCATTTT
CAISEPGDRVGSNQPQHF
>TRBJ2-1|-|TRBV9|TRBD2
TGTGCCAGCAGCGTAGGGAAAGGAGTCGGGACTAATCCCTTAGGTGAGCAGTTCTTC
CASSVGKGVGTNPLGEQFF
>TRBJ2-7|few|TRBV5-4|-
TGTGCCAGCAGCCCCACCGGAGGCGAGCAGTACTTC
CASSPTGGEQYF
>TRBJ2-3|-|TRBV7-9|-
TGTGCCAGCAGCAGGGACCGCAGCGCAGATACGCAGTATTTT
CASSRDRSADTQYF
>TRBJ2-5|-|TRBV4-1|-
TGCGCCAGCAGCAATTCTTCCGGGTCCCTTGGAAAGACCCAGTACTTC
CASSNSSGSLGKTQYF
>TRBJ1-5|-|TRBV29-1|-
TGCAGCGTTGAAGTAGGCGGAAGTCCGGTGTCGAGCAATCAGCCCCAGCATTTT
CSVEVGGSPVSSNQPQHF
>TRBJ1-2|-|TRBV6-6|-
TGTGCCAGCACCCCTCGGACAGCCGAGAATGTCTATGGCTACACCTTC
CASTPRTAENVYGYTF
>TRBJ1-4|-|TRBV4-2|TRBD1
TGTGCCAGCAGCCAGCGGATTAGACAGGGTGGGTTTGAAAAACTGTTTTTT
CASSQRIRQGGFEKLFF
>TRBJ2-3|-|TRBV4-3|TRBD2
TGCGCCAGCAGCCCCAAGGGGGTGCGGGAGGGATACCTCACAGATACGCAGTATTTT
CASSPKGVREGYLTDTQYF
>TRBJ2-7|-|TRBV14|-
TGTGCCAGCAGCCAAGTATACCCGGACAGCGGATCTAACTCCTACGAGCAGTACTTC
CASSQVYPDSGSNSYEQYF
>TRBJ2-7|-|TRBV6-5|TRBD2
TGTGCCAGCAGTTCGAGACTAGCGGGAGTAGGGGAGCAGTACTTC
CASSSRLAGVGEQYF
>TRBJ2-6|-|TRBV28|TRBD1
TGTGCCACCATTCCCAGGACAGGGGGCAGGAGATCTGGGGCCAACGTCCTGACTTTC
CATIPRTGGRRSGANVLTF
>TRBJ2-5|-|TRBV14|-
TGTGCCAGCAGCCCTTGTTACCAAGAGACCCAGTACTTC
CASSPCYQETQYF
>TRBJ1-2|-|TRBV18|-
TGTGCCAGCTCACCGGACACTAACTATGGCTACACCTTC
CASSPDTNYGYTF
>TRBJ2-1|-|TRBV10-2|-
TGCGCCAGCCCTCCCAGACCGAGACGGGACTTACCGATATCTGAGCAGTTCTTC
CASPPRPRRDLPISEQFF
>TRBJ1-5|-|TRBV9|-
TGTGCCAGCAGCGTAGGGGGGGCCGGACCCCAGCATTTT
CASSVGGAGPQHF
>TRBJ2-2|-|TRBV23-1|-
TGCGCCAGCCCCGAGCAGAAAGCCGCGAACACCGGGGAGCTGTTTTTT
CASPEQKAANTGELFF
>TRBJ2-7|-|TRBV7-8|TRBD2
TGTGCCAGCAGCTCACTAGCGGGAGGGGTGAGTGGGGAGCAGTACTTC
CASSSLAGGVSGEQYF
>TRBJ2-1|-|TRBV7-9|TRBD2
TGTGCCAGCAGCTCCTCACTAGCGGGGCCCTACAATGAGCAGTTCTTC
CASSSSLAGPYNEQFF